This TCR beta chain was profiled in a study of blood T cell repertoires in COVID-19. For the study at large: Samples of COVID-19 (acute and convalescent) were obtained from the United States, Italy and Spain.

Seattle patient enrollment occurred during active infection, with longitudinal follow-up thereafter. Original methodology: Reference gene primer amplification gave estimated nucleated cell counts. Libraries were prepared by immunoSEQ multiplex PCR; TCRdb keeps only in-frame clonotypes and omits some of them. From that table come the V and J calls and clone size; the DNA was used to work out D and trimming. The sample has some 220,000 clones, 75% to 85% seen once. Germline V gives CDR1 SGDLS, CDR2 YYNGEE. The germline V and J ends were trimmed by 0 bases and 0 bases, with 9 bases remaining between them. The CDR3 has 16 amino acids. This clone appeared a single time.

The TCR was taken from a man in his fifties with COVID-19, enrolled during active disease. The specimen sequenced was peripheral blood. The V call is TRBV9, the J call TRBJ2-2; no firm D call. The CDR3 sequence is CASSVAEQTNTGELFF. CDR3 bases: TGTGCCAGCAGCGTAGCGGAGCAGACGAACACCGGGGAGCTGTTTTTT. Full variable domain (remainder filled in from reference TRBV9 and TRBJ2-2): DSGVTQTPKHLITATGQRVTLRCSPRSGDLSVYWYQQSLDQGLQFLIQYYNGEERAKGNILERFSAQQFPDLHSELNLSSLELGDSALYFCASSVAEQTNTGELFFGEGSRLTVL.